Each of the 13 T cell receptor beta chains below was sequenced from the same sample in a study of blood T cell repertoires in COVID-19. The protocol was immunoSEQ multiplex PCR, while the TCRdb copy is restricted to in-frame clones and leaves out a portion. The sample has about 100,000 clones; almost 85% are singletons. Sequenced: peripheral blood. All receptors derive from a human donor in a cohort sampled during active COVID-19.

The J gene is TRBJ2-4, the V gene TRBV6-5; possibly TRBD2 for D (6 bases). The V gene lost 5 bases and the J gene lost 0 bases, with 8 bases spanning the gap. This CDR3 is 14 amino acids long. Per germline, CDR1 MNHEY and CDR2 SVGAGI. In nucleotides, the CDR3 is TGTGCCAGCAGTCATAGCGGAGCCAAAAACATTCAGTACTTC. Translating gives CASSHSGAKNIQYF.

This chain connects TRBV14 to TRBJ2-3, with TRBD2 identical over 10 bases. CDR3 length: 15 amino acids. CDR1 SGHDN and CDR2 FVKESK come from the germline V gene. The V gene end was trimmed by 4 bases and the J gene end by 2 bases; junction bases not matched to a gene: 3. The CDR3 DNA sequence: TGTGCCAGCAGCCGACTAGCGGGTCCCACAGATACGCAGTATTTT. Residues: CASSRLAGPTDTQYF.

V usage is TRBV27 and J usage is TRBJ2-7; D is ambiguous. The germline V and J ends were trimmed by 8 bases and 3 bases, with 17 bases remaining between them. Germline CDR1 reads MNHEY; CDR2 reads SMNVEV (reference sequence). The CDR3 length is 14 residues. This CDR3 is CASFAAAPSYEQYF. DNA of the CDR3: TGTGCCAGCTTCGCGGCGGCCCCAAGCTACGAGCAGTACTTC.

This rearrangement joins TRBV5-1 to TRBJ1-3, with D unclear. In germline, CDR1 is SGHRS, CDR2 YFSETQ. CDR3 length equals 15 residues. V lost 4 bases and J lost 0, with 11 bases in between. The CDR3 sequence is CASSERSNSGNTIYF. CDR3 bases: TGCGCCAGCAGCGAAAGGAGTAACTCTGGAAACACCATATATTTT.

The J gene is TRBJ2-4, the V gene TRBV5-4; the match to TRBD2 covers 14 bases. Germline assignment: CDR1 SGHNT and CDR2 YYREEE (reference sequence). The trim removed 1 base at V and 6 bases at J, leaving 15 bases unmatched. The CDR3 runs to 20 residues. CDR3: CASSLKTSGRAGFERNIQYF. The CDR3 nucleotides are TGTGCCAGCAGCTTGAAGACTAGCGGGAGGGCGGGGTTCGAGAGAAACATTCAGTACTTC. Filled out from reference TRBV5-4 and TRBJ2-4, the complete variable domain reads ETGVTQSPTHLIKTRGQQVTLRCSSQSGHNTVSWYQQALGQGPQFIFQYYREEENGRGNFPPRFSGLQFPNYSSELNVNALELDDSALYLCASSLKTSGRAGFERNIQYFGAGTRLSVL.

This chain links TRBV10-3 with TRBJ2-5; TRBD2 matches at 13 bases. CDR1 and CDR2 (germline): ENHRY, SYGVKD. The CDR3 runs to 18 residues. V gave up 7 bases and J gave up 0 bases; unmatched junction bases: 11. The CDR3 region has the DNA TGTGCCATCATTGAACTAGCGGGAGGGCCTTCCTACCAAGAGACCCAGTACTTC. As protein: CAIIELAGGPSYQETQYF.

This chain links TRBV18 with TRBJ2-7, with D tentatively TRBD1 (5 bases). V gave up 0 bases and J gave up 0 bases, with 12 bases separating them. This CDR3 is 16 amino acids long. Germline-derived CDR1 and CDR2 are KGHSH and LQKENI. The CDR3 coding sequence is TGTGCCAGCTCACCACCGGGGCCGGCTAACTCCTACGAGCAGTACTTC. Protein sequence: CASSPPGPANSYEQYF. The full variable domain, rest sourced from reference TRBV18 and TRBJ2-7, is NAGVMQNPRHLVRRRGQEARLRCSPMKGHSHVYWYRQLPEEGLKFMVYLQKENIIDESGMPKERFSAEFPKEGPSILRIQQVVRGDSAAYFCASSPPGPANSYEQYFGPGTRLTVT.

This chain links TRBV2 with TRBJ2-2; the match to TRBD1 covers 7 bases. Germline V CDR1 and CDR2: SNHLY, FYNNEI. The V gene end was trimmed by 1 base and the J gene end by 7 bases; junction bases not matched to a gene: 3. CDR3 length: 14 amino acids. The CDR3 loop is CASSEGRGYGELFF. The CDR3 DNA is TGTGCCAGCAGTGAAGGCAGGGGGTACGGGGAGCTGTTTTTT.

The chain employs TRBV19 and TRBJ2-1; TRBD2 aligns across 14 bases. The CDR3 length is 16 residues. J lost 7 bases, V lost 4 bases, and 6 bases had no gene match. Germline values: CDR1 LNHDA, CDR2 SQIVND (reference sequence). CDR3 nucleotide sequence: TGTGCCAGTAGTACCGGGACTAGCGGGAGATTGAATGAGCAGTTCTTC. Translated, it gives CASSTGTSGRLNEQFF.

The chain links TRBV18 to TRBJ1-5; TRBD1 agrees at 9 bases. The CDR3 spans 16 residues. From germline, CDR1 is KGHSH and CDR2 LQKENI. Trimming cost V 0 bases and J 4 bases; bases outside gene matches: 4. CDR3 DNA sequence: TGTGCCAGCTCACCACCGAAAGGGACAGGGAATCAGCCCCAGCATTTT. It encodes CASSPPKGTGNQPQHF. Complete variable domain (other parts from reference TRBV18 and TRBJ1-5): NAGVMQNPRHLVRRRGQEARLRCSPMKGHSHVYWYRQLPEEGLKFMVYLQKENIIDESGMPKERFSAEFPKEGPSILRIQQVVRGDSAAYFCASSPPKGTGNQPQHFGDGTRLSIL.

The chain links TRBV30 to TRBJ1-1; maybe TRBD1 (6 bases). In germline, CDR1 is GTSNPN, CDR2 SVGIG (reference sequence). The V end was cut by 2 bases, the J end by 2 bases, with 12 bases between. CDR3 length: 14 residues. The CDR3 loop is CAWSTGTVNTEAFF. The CDR3 DNA is TGTGCCTGGAGTACAGGGACCGTAAACACTGAAGCTTTCTTT.

The CDR3 DNA reads as TGTGCCACCAGTGAAACACTAGCGGGAGGCGTCGCGAACACCGGGGAGCTGTTTTTT. Encoded protein: CATSETLAGGVANTGELFF. V gene TRBV24-1 combines with J gene TRBJ2-2; 12 bases match TRBD2. Trimming took 4 bases from V and 0 from J; bases not matched to a gene: 8. Germline CDR1 and CDR2: KGHDR and SFDVKD. This CDR3 is built from 19 residues.

This chain connects TRBV28 to TRBJ2-3, with a tentative D call TRBD2 (6 bases). CDR1 and CDR2 (germline): MDHEN, SYDVKM. The CDR3 has 18 amino acids. V dropped 1 base and J dropped 1 base, with 18 bases sitting between them. The chain's CDR3 is CASSLYQSLGGRTDTQYF. In nucleotides, the CDR3 is TGTGCCAGCAGTTTATACCAGTCGTTGGGAGGTCGCACAGATACGCAGTATTTT.